This T cell receptor (beta chain) was sequenced during a study of OX40 agonist ivuxolimab in advanced cancers. For the study at large: Ivuxolimab is a fully human IgG2 antibody that activates OX40 (CD134). General study points: Some patients who did not respond also had low normalized T-cell clonal expansion.

Using immunoSEQ multiplex PCR, the repertoire was profiled, and TCRdb retains in-frame clones only, with some absent. The sample carries around 110,000 clones, roughly 95% recorded once. In the case of this clone: Its antigen is not identified.

Sequencing used CD4+ or CD8+ T cells sorted from blood, obtained in a trial of the OX40 agonist ivuxolimab. The clonotype comes from an adult with an advanced solid tumor such as melanoma, head and neck, liver or kidney cancer.

CDR3 loop: CASSPQSAGGGINEQFF. CDR3 nucleotide sequence: TGTGCCAGCTCACCCCAATCAGCGGGAGGTGGCATAAATGAGCAGTTCTTC. J is TRBJ2-1 and V is TRBV18; 9 bases fit TRBD2. The CDR3 sequence is 17 residues long. The germline V gene encodes CDR1 KGHSH and CDR2 LQKENI. V was pared by 3 bases and J by 7 bases, with 13 bases of the junction left unmatched.